This is a list of T cell receptor beta chains from one sample in a study of shared clonotypes between healthy human individuals. Measured with immunoSEQ multiplex PCR; TCRdb has only the in-frame clones, and not every one. The sample lists roughly 2.5 million clones; about 92% were seen once. Input material: naive CD4+ T cells sorted from blood. The source is a man aged 18 to 30 in good health. Each CDR3 is given with its conserved first and last residue. Fields, in order: J gene, clone size, V gene, D gene, CDR3 DNA, CDR3 protein. D genes are given only for firm matches. Size tells how often a clone was seen (once, few, many) or the class of an expanded clone, and some rows leave it out.

J: TRBJ1-3
size: few
V: TRBV5-4
D: .
DNA: TGTGCCAGCAGCTTGATGGGTTCTGGAAACACCATATATTTT
CDR3: CASSLMGSGNTIYF

J: TRBJ1-1
size: .
V: TRBV11-3
D: .
DNA: TGTGCCAGCAGCTTAGACCGAGGACCTGAAGCTTTCTTT
CDR3: CASSLDRGPEAFF

J: TRBJ2-7
size: .
V: TRBV10-3
D: .
DNA: TGTGCCATCAGTGAGGCAGGGGTCTACGAGCAGTACTTC
CDR3: CAISEAGVYEQYF

J: TRBJ2-1
size: .
V: TRBV30
D: .
DNA: TGTGCCTGGAGTATTGGGGCCCGCTACAATGAGCAGTTCTTC
CDR3: CAWSIGARYNEQFF

J: TRBJ1-6
size: .
V: TRBV27
D: TRBD1
DNA: TGTGCCAGCAGTCTGAACGGACAGGGACGGTCCAGTTCCTATAATTCACCCCTCCACTTT
CDR3: CASSLNGQGRSSSYNSPLHF

J: TRBJ1-2
size: .
V: TRBV5-1
D: .
DNA: TGCGCCAGCAGCGAGGAGGCCAACTATGGCTACACCTTC
CDR3: CASSEEANYGYTF

J: TRBJ1-1
size: .
V: TRBV29-1
D: .
DNA: TGCAGCGCTGGAGGCCCCGGGGGAAACACTGAAGCTTTCTTT
CDR3: CSAGGPGGNTEAFF

J: TRBJ1-5
size: .
V: TRBV19
D: .
DNA: TGTGCCAGTAGTATAGTTGGGGTTTATAGCAATCAGCCCCAGCATTTT
CDR3: CASSIVGVYSNQPQHF

J: TRBJ1-2
size: .
V: TRBV7-7
D: .
DNA: TGTGCTAGCAGCTCGGGCAAGAACCCTGGCTACACCTTC
CDR3: CASSSGKNPGYTF

J: TRBJ1-2
size: .
V: TRBV6-5
D: .
DNA: TGTGCCAGCAGTTACTCGAAGAGTAACTATGGCTACACCTTC
CDR3: CASSYSKSNYGYTF